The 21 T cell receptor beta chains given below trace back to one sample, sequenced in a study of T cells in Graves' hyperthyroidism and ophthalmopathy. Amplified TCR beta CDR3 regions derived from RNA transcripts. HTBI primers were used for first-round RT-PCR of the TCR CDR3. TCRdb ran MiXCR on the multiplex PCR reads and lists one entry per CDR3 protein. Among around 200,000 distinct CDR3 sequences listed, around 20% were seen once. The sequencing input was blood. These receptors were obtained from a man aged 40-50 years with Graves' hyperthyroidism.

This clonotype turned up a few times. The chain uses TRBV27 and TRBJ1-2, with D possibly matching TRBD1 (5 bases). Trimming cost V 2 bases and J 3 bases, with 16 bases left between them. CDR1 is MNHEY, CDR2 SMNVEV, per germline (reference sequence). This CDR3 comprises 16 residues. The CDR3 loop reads CASSLSGTPAYYGYTF. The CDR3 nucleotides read TGTGCCAGCAGTTTAAGCGGGACTCCGGCCTACTATGGCTACACCTTC.

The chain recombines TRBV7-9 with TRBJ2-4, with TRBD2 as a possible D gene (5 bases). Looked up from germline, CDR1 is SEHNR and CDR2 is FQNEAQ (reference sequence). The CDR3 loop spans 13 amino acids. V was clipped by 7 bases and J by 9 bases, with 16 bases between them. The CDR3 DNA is TGTGCCAGCACCAAGGACGGGGATGGCATTCAGTACTTC. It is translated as CASTKDGDGIQYF.

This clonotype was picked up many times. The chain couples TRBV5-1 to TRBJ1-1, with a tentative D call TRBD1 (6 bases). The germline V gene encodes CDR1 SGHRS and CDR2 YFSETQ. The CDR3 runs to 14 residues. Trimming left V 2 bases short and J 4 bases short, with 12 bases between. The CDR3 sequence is CASSFQQGGTEAFF. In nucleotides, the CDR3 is TGCGCCAGCAGCTTTCAACAGGGAGGCACTGAAGCTTTCTTT.

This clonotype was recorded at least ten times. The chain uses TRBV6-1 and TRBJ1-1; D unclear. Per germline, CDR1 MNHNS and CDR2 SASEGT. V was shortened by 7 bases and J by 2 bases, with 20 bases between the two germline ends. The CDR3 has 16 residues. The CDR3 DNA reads TGTGCCAGCATTTCGTCGTCATCGTGGAGTAACACTGAAGCTTTCTTT. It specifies CASISSSSWSNTEAFF.

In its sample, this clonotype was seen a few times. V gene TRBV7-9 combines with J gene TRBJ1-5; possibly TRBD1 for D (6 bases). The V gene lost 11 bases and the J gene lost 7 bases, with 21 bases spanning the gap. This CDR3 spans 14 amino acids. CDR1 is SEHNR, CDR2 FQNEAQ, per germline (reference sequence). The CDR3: CAVGPGAVKQPQHF. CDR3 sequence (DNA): TGTGCCGTAGGGCCGGGGGCAGTTAAACAGCCCCAGCATTTT.

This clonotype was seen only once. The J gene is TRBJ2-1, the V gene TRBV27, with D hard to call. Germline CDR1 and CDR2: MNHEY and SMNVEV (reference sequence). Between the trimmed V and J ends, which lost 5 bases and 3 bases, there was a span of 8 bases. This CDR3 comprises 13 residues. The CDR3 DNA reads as TGTGCCAGCAGTCGACCTGTCTACAATGAGCAGTTCTTC. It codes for CASSRPVYNEQFF.

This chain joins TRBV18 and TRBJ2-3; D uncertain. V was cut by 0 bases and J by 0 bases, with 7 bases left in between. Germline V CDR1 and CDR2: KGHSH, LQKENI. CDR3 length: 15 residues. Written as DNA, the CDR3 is TGTGCCAGCTCACCACCGACCATCAGCACAGATACGCAGTATTTT. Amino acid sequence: CASSPPTISTDTQYF. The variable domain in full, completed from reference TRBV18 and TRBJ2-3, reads NAGVMQNPRHLVRRRGQEARLRCSPMKGHSHVYWYRQLPEEGLKFMVYLQKENIIDESGMPKERFSAEFPKEGPSILRIQQVVRGDSAAYFCASSPPTISTDTQYFGPGTRLTVL.

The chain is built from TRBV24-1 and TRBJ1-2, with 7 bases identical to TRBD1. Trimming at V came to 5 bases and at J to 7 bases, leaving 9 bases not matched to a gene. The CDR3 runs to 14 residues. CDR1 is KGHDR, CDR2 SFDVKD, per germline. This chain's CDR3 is CATSGGTESSGYTF. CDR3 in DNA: TGTGCCACCAGTGGGGGGACAGAGAGTTCTGGCTACACCTTC.

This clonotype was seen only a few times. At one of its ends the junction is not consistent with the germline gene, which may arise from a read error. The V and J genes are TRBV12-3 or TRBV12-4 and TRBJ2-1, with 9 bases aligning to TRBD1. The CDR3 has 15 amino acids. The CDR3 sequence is CASSSGQGRIDEQFF. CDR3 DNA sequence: TGTGCTAGCAGTTCCGGACAGGGGAGGATCGATGAGCAGTTCTTC.

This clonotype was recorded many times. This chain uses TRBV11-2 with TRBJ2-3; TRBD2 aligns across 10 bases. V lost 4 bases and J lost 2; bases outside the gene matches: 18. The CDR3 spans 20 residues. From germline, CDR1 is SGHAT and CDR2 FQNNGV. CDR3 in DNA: TGTGCCAGCAGCTCCTTACTAGCGGGGAGCCATTCGTCTTTCACAGATACGCAGTATTTT. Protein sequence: CASSSLLAGSHSSFTDTQYF.

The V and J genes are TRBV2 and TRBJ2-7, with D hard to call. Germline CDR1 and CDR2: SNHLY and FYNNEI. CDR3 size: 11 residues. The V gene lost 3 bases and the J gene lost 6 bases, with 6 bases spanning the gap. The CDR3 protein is CASSDSPEQYF. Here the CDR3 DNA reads TGTGCCAGCAGTGACAGCCCCGAGCAGTACTTC.

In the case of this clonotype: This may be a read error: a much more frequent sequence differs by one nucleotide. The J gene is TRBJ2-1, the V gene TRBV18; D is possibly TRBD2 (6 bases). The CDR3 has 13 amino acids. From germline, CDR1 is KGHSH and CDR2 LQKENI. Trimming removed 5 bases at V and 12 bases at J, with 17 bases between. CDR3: CASSSHSRAGQFF. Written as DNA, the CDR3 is TGTGCCAGCTCATCACACAGCCGAGCGGGGCAGTTCTTC.

The CDR3: CASKYRGQLDEQYF. The CDR3 DNA follows: TGTGCCAGCAAATACAGGGGCCAACTAGACGAGCAGTACTTC. The chain has TRBV12-3 or TRBV12-4 and TRBJ2-7, with 7 bases aligning to TRBD1. The CDR3 sequence is 14 residues long. The V segment lost 7 bases and the J segment 5 bases; nucleotides outside the gene matches: 11.

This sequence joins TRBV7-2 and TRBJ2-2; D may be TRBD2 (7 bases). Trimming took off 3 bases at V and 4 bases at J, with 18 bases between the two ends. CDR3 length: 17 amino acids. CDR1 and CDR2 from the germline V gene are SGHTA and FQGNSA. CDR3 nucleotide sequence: TGTGCCAGCAGCTTGAAGAGGGGGGGGGCTGGCACCGGGGAGCTGTTTTTT. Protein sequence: CASSLKRGGAGTGELFF. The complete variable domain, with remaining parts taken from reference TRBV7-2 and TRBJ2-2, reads GAGVSQSPSNKVTEKGKDVELRCDPISGHTALYWYRQSLGQGLEFLIYFQGNSAPDKSGLPSDRFSAERTGGSVSTLTIQRTQQEDSAVYLCASSLKRGGAGTGELFFGEGSRLTVL.

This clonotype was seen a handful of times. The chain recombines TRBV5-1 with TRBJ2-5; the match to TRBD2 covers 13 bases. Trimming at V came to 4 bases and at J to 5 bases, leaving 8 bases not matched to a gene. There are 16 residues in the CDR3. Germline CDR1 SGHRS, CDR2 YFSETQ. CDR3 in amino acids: CASSGTSGGARETQYF. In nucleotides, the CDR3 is TGCGCCAGCAGCGGAACTAGCGGGGGGGCCCGTGAGACCCAGTACTTC. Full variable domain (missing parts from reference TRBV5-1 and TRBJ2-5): KAGVTQTPRYLIKTRGQQVTLSCSPISGHRSVSWYQQTPGQGLQFLFEYFSETQRNKGNFPGRFSGRQFSNSRSEMNVSTLELGDSALYLCASSGTSGGARETQYFGPGTRLLVL.

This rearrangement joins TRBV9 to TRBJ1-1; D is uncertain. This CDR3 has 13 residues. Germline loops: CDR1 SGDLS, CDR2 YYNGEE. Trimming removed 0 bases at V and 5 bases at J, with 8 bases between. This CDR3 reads CASSVGLETEAFF. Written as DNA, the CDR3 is TGTGCCAGCAGCGTAGGGTTGGAGACTGAAGCTTTCTTT.

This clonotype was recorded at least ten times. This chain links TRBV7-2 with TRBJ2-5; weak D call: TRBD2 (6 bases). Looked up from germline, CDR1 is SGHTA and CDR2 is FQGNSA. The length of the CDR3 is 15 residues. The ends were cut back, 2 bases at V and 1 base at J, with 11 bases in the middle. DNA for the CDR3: TGTGCCAGCAGCTTAAGAGGAGGGTTCCAAGAGACCCAGTACTTC. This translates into CASSLRGGFQETQYF.

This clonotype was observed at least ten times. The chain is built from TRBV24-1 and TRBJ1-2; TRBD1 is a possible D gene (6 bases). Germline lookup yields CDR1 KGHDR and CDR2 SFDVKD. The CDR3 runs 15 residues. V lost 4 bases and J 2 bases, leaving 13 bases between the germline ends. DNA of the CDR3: TGTGCCACCAGTGAAGGACAGTTTCCGAACTATGGCTACACCTTC. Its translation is CATSEGQFPNYGYTF.

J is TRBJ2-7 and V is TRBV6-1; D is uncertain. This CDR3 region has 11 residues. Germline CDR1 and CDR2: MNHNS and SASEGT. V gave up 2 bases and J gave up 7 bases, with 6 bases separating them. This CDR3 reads CASSETEEQYF. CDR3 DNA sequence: TGTGCCAGCAGTGAAACTGAGGAGCAGTACTTC.

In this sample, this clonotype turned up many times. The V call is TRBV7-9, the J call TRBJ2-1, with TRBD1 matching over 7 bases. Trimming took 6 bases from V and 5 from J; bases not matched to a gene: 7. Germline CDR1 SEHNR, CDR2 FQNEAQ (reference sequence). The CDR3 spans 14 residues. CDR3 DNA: TGTGCCAGCAGTCCTGACAGGGTAAACAATGAGCAGTTCTTC. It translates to CASSPDRVNNEQFF.

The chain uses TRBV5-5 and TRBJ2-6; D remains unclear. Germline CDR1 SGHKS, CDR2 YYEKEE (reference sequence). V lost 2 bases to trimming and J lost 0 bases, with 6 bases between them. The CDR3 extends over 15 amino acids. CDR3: CASSFIGSGANVLTF. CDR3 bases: TGTGCCAGCAGCTTTATTGGCTCTGGGGCCAACGTCCTGACTTTC.